This TCR beta chain stems from a study of cytomegalovirus exposure and HLA in healthy donors. With 60 Vbeta and 13 Jbeta primers, the PCR was carried out. Repertoires were generated with immunoSEQ multiplex PCR, while TCRdb's copy carries only in-frame clones and drops some. The repertoire has about 160,000 clones, roughly 80% of them found once; the top ten carry 1%. This CDR3 comprises 11 residues. CDR1 is LNHNV and CDR2 is YYDKDF in the germline V gene (reference sequence). Deletions cut 5 bases from V and 5 bases from J, with 6 bases between. The gene calls are TRBV15 and TRBJ2-5, with D possibly matching TRBD1 (5 bases). This clonotype originated in a young man in good health and CMV-seronegative. Material: PBMCs. DNA of the CDR3: TGTGCCACCAGCCCAGGGGAGACCCAGTACTTC. Its protein product is CATSPGETQYF.